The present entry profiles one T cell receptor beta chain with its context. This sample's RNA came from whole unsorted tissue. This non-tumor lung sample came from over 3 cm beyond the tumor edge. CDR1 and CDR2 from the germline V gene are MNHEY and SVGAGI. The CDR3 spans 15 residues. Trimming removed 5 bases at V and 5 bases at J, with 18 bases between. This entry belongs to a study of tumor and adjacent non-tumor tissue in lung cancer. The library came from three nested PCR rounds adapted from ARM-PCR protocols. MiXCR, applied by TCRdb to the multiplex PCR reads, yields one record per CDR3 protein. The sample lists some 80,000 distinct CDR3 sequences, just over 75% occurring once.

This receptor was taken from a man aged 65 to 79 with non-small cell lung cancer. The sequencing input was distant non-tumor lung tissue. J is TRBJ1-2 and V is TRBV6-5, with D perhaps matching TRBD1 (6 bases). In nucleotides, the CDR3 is TGTGCCAGCAGTACTACAGGGATGGGTGCTTATGGCTACACCTTC. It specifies CASSTTGMGAYGYTF.